This T cell receptor beta chain was sequenced for a study of shared clonotypes between healthy human individuals. Selected positively for CCR7 and CD45RO-negative, naive CD8 cells excluded terminally differentiated effector memory CD45RA+ cells. Method: immunoSEQ multiplex PCR; TCRdb's copy keeps in-frame clones and lacks some. Of approximately 600,000 clones in the sample, roughly 96% were seen once. V was shortened by 4 bases and J by 2 bases, with 6 bases between the two germline ends. CDR3 length: 12 amino acids. Looked up from germline, CDR1 is SNHLY and CDR2 is FYNNEI. The sample consisted of naive CD8+ T cells sorted from blood. This clonotype was sampled from a woman in her thirties in good health. This chain connects TRBV2 to TRBJ2-7; D uncertain. CDR3 residues: CASSVQPYEQYF. CDR3 nucleotide sequence: TGTGCCAGCAGTGTACAGCCCTACGAGCAGTACTTC.